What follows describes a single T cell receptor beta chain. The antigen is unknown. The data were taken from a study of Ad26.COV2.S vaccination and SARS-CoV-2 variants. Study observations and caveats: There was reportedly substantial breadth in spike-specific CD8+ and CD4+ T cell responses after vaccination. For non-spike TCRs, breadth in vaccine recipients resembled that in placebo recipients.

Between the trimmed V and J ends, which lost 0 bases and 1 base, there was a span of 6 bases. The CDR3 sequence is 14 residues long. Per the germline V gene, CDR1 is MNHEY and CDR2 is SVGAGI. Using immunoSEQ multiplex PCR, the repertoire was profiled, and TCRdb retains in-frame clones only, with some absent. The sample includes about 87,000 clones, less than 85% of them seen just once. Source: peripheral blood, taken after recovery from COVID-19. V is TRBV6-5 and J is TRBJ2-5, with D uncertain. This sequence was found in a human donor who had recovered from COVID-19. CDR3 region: CASSYSGSQETQYF. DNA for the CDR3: TGTGCCAGCAGTTACTCTGGCAGCCAAGAGACCCAGTACTTC.